This T cell receptor beta chain was sequenced during a study of identical twins. Everyone who gave samples was a healthy Caucasian. The table lists this clonotype with many counts. There are 17 residues in the CDR3. Germline CDR1 is SGHNT and CDR2 is YYREEE (reference sequence). The trim removed 7 bases at V and 7 bases at J, leaving 12 bases unmatched. TCRdb re-analysed the 5' RACE reads in MiXCR, keeping a single row per CDR3 protein. The data contain a few hundred thousand distinct CDR3 sequences, roughly 9.9% of them singletons. The same sample was also studied in work on yellow fever vaccine responses in identical twins.

The sample consisted of PBMCs. This chain joins TRBV5-4 and TRBJ2-6; 12 bases are a match to TRBD2. This sequence originates from a young woman in good health. The CDR3 nucleotides are TGTGCCAGCGGACTAGCGGGGCCCCGTTTGGGCGCCAACGTCCTGACTTTC. Translation gives CASGLAGPRLGANVLTF.